The next 32 T cell receptor beta chains were all read from a single sample in a study of blood T cell repertoires in COVID-19. Assay used: immunoSEQ multiplex PCR; TCRdb lists only in-frame clones, some missing. This table holds some 200,000 clones, roughly four fifths found once. The sample comprised PBMCs or T cells enriched from blood (not recorded which). The source is a man in his forties who had recovered from COVID-19.

This clone was counted once. This chain links TRBV29-1 with TRBJ1-4, with no clear D. This CDR3 is built from 11 residues. CDR1 is SQVTM and CDR2 is ANQGSEA in the germline V gene. V dropped 7 bases and J dropped 7 bases, with 10 bases sitting between them. The CDR3 DNA is TGCAGCGGCAGTTACAGTGAAAAACTGTTTTTT. Protein product: CSGSYSEKLFF. Complete variable domain (other parts from reference TRBV29-1 and TRBJ1-4): SAVISQKPSRDICQRGTSLTIQCQVDSQVTMMFWYRQQPGQSLTLIATANQGSEATYESGFVIDKFPISRPNLTFSTLTVSNMSPEDSSIYLCSGSYSEKLFFGSGTQLSVL.

J is TRBJ1-1 and V is TRBV7-3; 8 bases map to TRBD1. The CDR3 is 16 residues long. V lost 2 bases to trimming and J lost 4 bases; unmatched junction nucleotides: 9. CDR1 SGHTA and CDR2 FQGTGA come from the germline V gene. CDR3 DNA: TGTGCCAGCAGCTTAGGAACAGGGGGTTTAGGCACTGAAGCTTTCTTT. It encodes CASSLGTGGLGTEAFF.

The chain carries TRBV19 and TRBJ1-4; D perhaps matches TRBD1 (5 bases). CDR1 is LNHDA and CDR2 is SQIVND in the germline V gene (reference sequence). V gave up 3 bases and J gave up 0 bases, with 8 bases separating them. There are 15 residues in the CDR3. CDR3 sequence reads: CASSMTAATNEKLFF. Here the CDR3 DNA reads TGTGCCAGTAGTATGACAGCTGCAACTAATGAAAAACTGTTTTTT.

V and J are TRBV30 and TRBJ1-2; 9 nucleotides match TRBD1. In germline, CDR1 is GTSNPN, CDR2 SVGIG (reference sequence). The ends lost 2 bases at V and 8 bases at J; junction bases unmatched: 6. The CDR3 is made up of 13 amino acids. The CDR3 DNA follows: TGTGCCTGGAGTAGGGACAGGGCGCACGGCTACACCTTC. It codes for CAWSRDRAHGYTF.

Here the CDR3 DNA reads TGTGCCAGCAGTTACCCATTAGTAGGGGGCGCGAACAGAAGCAATCAGCCCCAGCATTTT. Its protein is CASSYPLVGGANRSNQPQHF. This chain links TRBV6-2 or TRBV6-3 with TRBJ1-5; 7 nucleotides align to TRBD1. Germline values: CDR1 MNHEY, CDR2 SVGEGT. The length of the CDR3 is 20 residues. V was pared by 2 bases and J by 1 base, with 17 bases of the junction left unmatched.

J is TRBJ2-3 and V is TRBV28; D gene uncertain. Germline CDR1 is MDHEN and CDR2 is SYDVKM. This CDR3 region has 11 residues. Trimming shortened V by 8 bases and J by 4 bases, and 7 bases separated the two germline ends. The CDR3 sequence is CASCSSDTQYF. The CDR3 nucleotides are TGTGCCAGCTGTAGCTCAGATACGCAGTATTTT.

This clone has a handful of counts. V is TRBV7-2 and J is TRBJ2-1; no firm D call. This CDR3 comprises 14 residues. Germline V lookup: CDR1 SGHTA, CDR2 FQGNSA. Trimming shortened V by 1 base and J by 9 bases, and 13 bases separated the two germline ends. The CDR3 here is CASSLEVYSGEQFF. CDR3 DNA sequence: TGTGCCAGCAGCTTAGAAGTCTACTCGGGTGAGCAGTTCTTC.

The chain is built from TRBV28 and TRBJ1-1; 10 bases are shared with TRBD1. This CDR3 comprises 16 residues. Unmatched junction bases numbered 8, after V lost 6 bases and J lost 1 base. Germline CDR1 MDHEN, CDR2 SYDVKM. The CDR3 region has the DNA TGTGCCAGCAGGACAGGGGGCTCGGATGGGAACACTGAAGCTTTCTTT. Protein: CASRTGGSDGNTEAFF.

A few counts support this clone. The chain has TRBV7-2 and TRBJ1-2, with D possibly being TRBD1 (5 bases). Germline loops: CDR1 SGHTA, CDR2 FQGNSA. The length of the CDR3 is 16 residues. Trimming removed 2 bases from V and 5 bases from J, with 18 bases in between. The chain's CDR3 is CASSLNLAGAWYGYTF. CDR3 nucleotide sequence: TGTGCCAGCAGCTTAAACCTTGCTGGGGCGTGGTATGGCTACACCTTC.

This clone was detected only once. At the DNA level, this CDR3 is encoded by other sequences in the same sample as well. J is TRBJ2-7 and V is TRBV2; 7 bases are a match to TRBD1. V shed 6 bases and J 0 bases; nucleotides not matched to a gene: 2. The CDR3 is made up of 13 amino acids. Germline V gene lookup returns CDR1 SNHLY and CDR2 FYNNEI. CDR3 nucleotide sequence: TGTGCCAGCAGACGGGACAGCTCCTACGAGCAGTACGTC. This gives the protein CASRRDSSYEQYV.

This clone was seen a handful of times. The rearrangement links TRBV11-2 to TRBJ1-2; 12 bases match TRBD1. The CDR3 is made up of 15 amino acids. The V and J ends lost 5 bases and 8 bases, in that order; junction bases with no gene match: 9. Germline assignment: CDR1 SGHAT and CDR2 FQNNGV. In DNA, the CDR3 is TGTGCCAGCAGCCCCGGGGACAGGGGGCGTCAGGGCTACACCTTC. It is translated as CASSPGDRGRQGYTF.

This chain uses TRBV19 with TRBJ1-4; 7 bases map to TRBD1. The CDR3 loop spans 17 amino acids. The V gene end was trimmed by 5 bases and the J gene end by 6 bases; junction bases not matched to a gene: 15. CDR1 is LNHDA and CDR2 is SQIVND in the germline V gene (reference sequence). CDR3 coding DNA: TGTGCCAGTAGTTTGACAGGGTCTAGTTATGACGATGAAAAACTGTTTTTT. It codes for CASSLTGSSYDDEKLFF. The full variable domain, with the rest looked up from reference TRBV19 and TRBJ1-4, is DGGITQSPKYLFRKEGQNVTLSCEQNLNHDAMYWYRQDPGQGLRLIYYSQIVNDFQKGDIAEGYSVSREKKESFPLTVTSAQKNPTAFYLCASSLTGSSYDDEKLFFGSGTQLSVL.

In its sample, this clone was seen a few times. J is TRBJ2-5 and V is TRBV5-8; 16 bases agree with TRBD2. The CDR3 sequence is 17 residues long. Losses at the gene ends were 3 bases for V and 5 bases for J; bases not matched to a gene: 7. Germline V lookup: CDR1 SGHTS, CDR2 YDEGEE. CDR3 in DNA: TGTGCCAGCAGCTCGGGACTAGCGGGAGGGCCGGAGGAGACCCAGTACTTC. Protein: CASSSGLAGGPEETQYF.

V and J are TRBV10-1 and TRBJ2-3, with 9 bases lining up with TRBD2. Trimming cost V 10 bases and J 2 bases; bases outside gene matches: 7. The CDR3 has 14 residues. The germline V gene has CDR1 WNHNN and CDR2 SYGVQD (reference sequence). CDR3 bases: TGCGCCACGTCTAGCGGGGCCTTCACAGATACGCAGTATTTT. Translated, it gives CATSSGAFTDTQYF.

This chain connects TRBV7-2 to TRBJ2-5; 7 positions match TRBD2. This CDR3 is 16 amino acids long. Germline CDR1 and CDR2: SGHTA and FQGNSA. The junction had 14 bases not matched to a gene; V was cut back by 5 bases and J by 5 bases. DNA of the CDR3: TGTGCCAGCAGCCCGCTTTGGGGGGGTACGTTGGAGACCCAGTACTTC. Translated, it gives CASSPLWGGTLETQYF.

The chain links TRBV29-1 to TRBJ2-1; 11 nucleotides agree with TRBD1. V lost 6 bases and J lost 7; bases outside the gene matches: 8. This CDR3 is 14 amino acids long. Germline V gene sequence: CDR1 SQVTM, CDR2 ANQGSEA. CDR3 nucleotides: TGCAGCGTCGATAGGACAGGGGGCGGGAATGAGCAGTTCTTC. It yields the protein CSVDRTGGGNEQFF.

The chain combines TRBV7-3 with TRBJ1-2; no reliable D call. Deletions cut 2 bases from V and 0 bases from J, with 4 bases between. CDR3 length: 13 amino acids. Germline-derived CDR1 and CDR2 are SGHTA and FQGTGA. Here the CDR3 reads CASSLQSNYGYTF. DNA of the CDR3: TGTGCCAGCAGCTTACAATCTAACTATGGCTACACCTTC.

This clone showed up just once. This chain uses TRBV18 with TRBJ2-2; D gene ambiguous. CDR1 is KGHSH, CDR2 LQKENI, per germline. CDR3 length: 12 amino acids. Trimming cost V 0 bases and J 8 bases, with 4 bases left between them. The CDR3 spells CASSPPRGELFF. In DNA form, the CDR3 reads TGTGCCAGCTCACCACCCAGGGGGGAGCTGTTTTTT.

The chain joins TRBV7-8 to TRBJ1-5, with 7 positions matching TRBD1. This CDR3 comprises 15 residues. Germline V gene sequence: CDR1 SGHVS, CDR2 FQNEAQ. After removal of 4 bases from V and 3 bases from J, the junction contained 6 bases not matched to a gene. The CDR3 reads CASSWGDSANQPQHF. The CDR3 bases are TGTGCCAGCAGCTGGGGGGACAGCGCCAATCAGCCCCAGCATTTT.

This clone was seen a handful of times. The chain joins TRBV7-8 to TRBJ2-1; a possible D gene is TRBD2 (5 bases). This CDR3 has 14 residues. Trimming took off 8 bases at V and 1 base at J, with 12 bases between the two ends. Germline V gene sequence: CDR1 SGHVS, CDR2 FQNEAQ. Here the CDR3 reads CASSIARSYNEQFF. The DNA for the CDR3 is TGTGCCAGCTCGATAGCGAGGTCCTACAATGAGCAGTTCTTC.

The genes are TRBV28 and TRBJ1-2, with D possibly matching TRBD1 (6 bases). The V gene's germline CDR1 is MDHEN and CDR2 SYDVKM. With 5 bases removed from V and 4 bases from J, the gap between germline ends came to 14 bases. CDR3 length: 14 residues. CDR3 sequence (DNA): TGTGCCAGCAGTCTTTCGGGACACCCCTATGGCTACACCTTC. It encodes CASSLSGHPYGYTF.

The chain links TRBV9 to TRBJ2-7, with 7 bases identical to TRBD2. Germline V gene data show CDR1 as SGDLS and CDR2 as YYNGEE. The V segment lost 5 bases and the J segment 6 bases; nucleotides outside the gene matches: 11. This CDR3 has 14 residues. The CDR3 sequence is CASRSGLGDVEQYF. Written as DNA, the CDR3 is TGTGCCAGCAGGAGTGGACTAGGGGACGTCGAGCAGTACTTC.

This chain links TRBV28 with TRBJ1-1; TRBD1 is a possible D gene (6 bases). V lost 3 bases to trimming and J lost 8 bases, with 10 bases between them. The germline V gene encodes CDR1 MDHEN and CDR2 SYDVKM. The CDR3 has 12 amino acids. This chain's CDR3 is CASSFRGGEAFF. The CDR3 bases are TGTGCCAGCAGTTTTCGGGGGGGCGAAGCTTTCTTT.

This clone appeared once. This chain joins TRBV30 and TRBJ2-3; the D is unclear. CDR3 size: 12 residues. From germline, CDR1 is GTSNPN and CDR2 SVGIG (reference sequence). V gave up 0 bases and J gave up 4 bases, with 5 bases separating them. Here the CDR3 DNA reads TGTGCCTGGAGTGTGGGCTCAGATACGCAGTATTTT. Encoded protein: CAWSVGSDTQYF.

The count of this clone is one. The chain recombines TRBV6-5 with TRBJ1-3, with 8 bases lining up with TRBD1. Germline V gives CDR1 MNHEY, CDR2 SVGAGI. With 7 bases clipped from V and 0 bases from J, the junction kept 5 bases outside the gene matches. The CDR3 contains 15 residues. CDR3 sequence (DNA): TGTGCCAGCACCCCGACAGGGGTCTCTGGAAACACCATATATTTT. The encoded protein is CASTPTGVSGNTIYF.

The rearrangement links TRBV5-8 to TRBJ2-1; 7 bases map to TRBD1. The CDR3 loop spans 14 amino acids. CDR1 and CDR2 (germline): SGHTS, YDEGEE. Trimming removed 4 bases from V and 7 bases from J; junction bases left unmatched: 8. CDR3 coding DNA: TGTGCCAGCAGCCGTCGACAGGGTAAGAATGAGCAGTTCTTC. Amino acids: CASSRRQGKNEQFF.

The chain employs TRBV6-1 and TRBJ1-5; D unclear. V lost 1 base and J lost 0, with 4 bases in between. The CDR3 covers 14 residues. Germline assignment: CDR1 MNHNS and CDR2 SASEGT. The CDR3 DNA reads as TGTGCCAGCAGTGAAGTGTATAGCAATCAGCCCCAGCATTTT. This codes for CASSEVYSNQPQHF.

The chain recombines TRBV6-7 with TRBJ1-5; D perhaps matches TRBD1 (6 bases). TRBV6-7 is given ORF status, its function remaining uncertain. V was clipped by 1 base and J by 2 bases, with 21 bases between them. The CDR3 extends over 19 amino acids. Here the CDR3 reads CASSYFMVQGKRGNQPQHF. The CDR3 DNA sequence: TGTGCCAGCAGTTACTTTATGGTACAGGGTAAGAGGGGCAATCAGCCCCAGCATTTT.

V gene TRBV5-5 combines with J gene TRBJ1-1; unclear D gene. The CDR3 consists of 15 residues. Germline V gene lookup returns CDR1 SGHKS and CDR2 YYEKEE (reference sequence). V lost 1 base and J lost 0, with 10 bases in between. Here the CDR3 reads CASSLIGEMNTEAFF. Written as DNA, the CDR3 is TGTGCCAGCAGCTTGATCGGGGAAATGAACACTGAAGCTTTCTTT.

The chain employs TRBV3-1 (or the pseudogene TRBV3-2) and TRBJ1-6, with unresolved D. Trimming shortened V by 1 base and J by 7 bases, and 14 bases separated the two germline ends. The CDR3 is made up of 16 amino acids. Germline loops: CDR1 LGHDT, CDR2 YNNKEL (reference sequence). The CDR3 reads CASSQGVWETNSPLHF. The CDR3 DNA sequence: TGTGCCAGCAGCCAAGGGGTTTGGGAGACAAATTCACCCCTCCACTTT.

V is TRBV6-1 and J is TRBJ1-6; perhaps TRBD1 as D (5 bases). The CDR3 is 13 amino acids. Deletions cut 1 base from V and 16 bases from J, with 14 bases between. Germline V gene sequence: CDR1 MNHNS, CDR2 SASEGT. The CDR3 bases are TGTGCCAGCAGTGAAGAGCAAGGGGTGTCACTCCACTTT. It is translated as CASSEEQGVSLHF.

The chain carries TRBV19 and TRBJ1-5; tentative D call: TRBD1 (5 bases). The V end was cut by 7 bases, the J end by 4 bases, with 14 bases between. Per germline, CDR1 LNHDA and CDR2 SQIVND (reference sequence). This CDR3 contains 14 residues. Here the CDR3 DNA reads TGTGCCAGTAATTTACTACAGGAAAATCAGCCCCAGCATTTT. The encoded protein is CASNLLQENQPQHF.